This T cell receptor (beta chain) was captured in a study of monozygotic twins with inflammatory bowel disease. Study results and caveats: By inverse Simpson index, TCRbeta diversity was lower in IBD patients than in healthy co-twins.

This CDR3 spans 15 amino acids. Germline loops: CDR1 LGHNA, CDR2 YNFKEQ. The authors isolated total RNA from whole blood without sorting T cells. TCRdb reprocessed the 5' RACE reads and reports one entry per CDR3 protein, with no DNA. The sample's table shows 45,000 or so distinct CDR3 sequences. As for this clonotype: Its antigen is unidentified.

This receptor was identified in a human donor with ulcerative colitis or Crohn's disease, or a healthy co-twin of an affected twin (not recorded which). What was sequenced was blood. The gene calls are TRBV4-2 and TRBJ2-1. CDR3 in amino acids: CASSQGGFSYNEQFF.